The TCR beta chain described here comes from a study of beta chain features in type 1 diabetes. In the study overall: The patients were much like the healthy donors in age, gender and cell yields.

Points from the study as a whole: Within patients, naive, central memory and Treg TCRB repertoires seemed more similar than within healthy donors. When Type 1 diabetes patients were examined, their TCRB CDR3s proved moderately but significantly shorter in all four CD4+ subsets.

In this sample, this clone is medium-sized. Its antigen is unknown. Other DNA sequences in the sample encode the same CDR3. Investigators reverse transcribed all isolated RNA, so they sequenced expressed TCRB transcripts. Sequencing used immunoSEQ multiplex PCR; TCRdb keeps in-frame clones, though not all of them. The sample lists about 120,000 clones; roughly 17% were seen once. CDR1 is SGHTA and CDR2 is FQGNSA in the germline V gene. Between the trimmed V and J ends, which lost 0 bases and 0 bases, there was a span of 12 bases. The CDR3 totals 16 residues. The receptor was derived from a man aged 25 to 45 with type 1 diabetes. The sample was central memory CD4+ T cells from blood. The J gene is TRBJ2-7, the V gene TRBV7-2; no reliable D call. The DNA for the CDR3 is TGTGCCAGCAGCTTAGCCGCAGGTCAAGGCTCCTACGAGCAGTACTTC. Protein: CASSLAAGQGSYEQYF. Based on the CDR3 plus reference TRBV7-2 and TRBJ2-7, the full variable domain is GAGVSQSPSNKVTEKGKDVELRCDPISGHTALYWYRQSLGQGLEFLIYFQGNSAPDKSGLPSDRFSAERTGGSVSTLTIQRTQQEDSAVYLCASSLAAGQGSYEQYFGPGTRLTVT.